This TCR beta chain was profiled in a study of beta chain features in type 1 diabetes (dated by TCRdb to 2016 to 2018). Regarding the research as a whole: Mean age, gender distribution, total cell number and subset yield were not different between patients and healthy donors. Across all samples, some 100,000,000 sorted cells were examined, and cell number per subset correlated strongly with RNA yield. In the study, TCRB repertoires of sorted circulating CD4+ T cell subsets from recently diagnosed type 1 diabetes patients were compared with those of matched healthy donors. Regulatory and stem cell-like memory subsets were isolated from only 8 patients and about eight healthy donors, whereas naive and central memory subsets came from all 30 or so donors.

The germline V gene specifies KGHSH as CDR1 and LQKENI as CDR2. From the cysteine up to the phenylalanine, the CDR3 has a length of 16 residues. The sequence is cut down to CDR3 DNA, 48 bases in frame from base 1. Germline trimming: 2 bases from V, 0 bases from J; junction bases outside gene matches: 6. A single peripheral blood draw of around 120 mL on average was collected from each donor into heparinised tubes. A BD FACSAria II and a panel including CD45RO, CCR7, CD25, CD127, CD95 and CD27 were used to sort naive, central memory, regulatory and stem cell-like memory CD4+ T cells. Purity was above 95% for every sorted population. PBMCs were isolated immediately by Lymphoprep density gradient centrifugation and stained directly without culture. So that batch effects would be minimized, each experiment stained and sorted samples in pairs, pairing one healthy donor with one patient. The study at large found these results: A moderate but significant shortening of TCRB CDR3 length was observed in type 1 diabetes patients in all four CD4+ subsets. At VDJ recombination sites, type 1 diabetes patients had fewer insertions and more deleted nucleotides, which implies abnormalities in thymic rearrangement. Shorter templates might have been favored by PCR, but patient and control samples were amplified and corrected together, so both groups would have been affected equally by any skew. Naive, central memory and regulatory TCRB repertoires appeared more similar among patients than among healthy donors. Because the HLA sub-analyses included only small numbers of individuals, any influence of HLA type on TCRB rearrangement was left unresolved. Because cDNA was sequenced instead of genomic DNA, highly expressing activated cells could be over-represented, though the groups showed no difference in activation or CD3 levels.

The entire amount of isolated RNA was reverse transcribed using the High Capacity cDNA Reverse Transcription Kit, so the sequenced TCRB transcripts were expressed ones. Deep immunoSEQ sequencing was applied to naive, central memory and regulatory T cell samples, giving an average of approximately 3.8 million total reads per sample. After sorted cells were lysed in RLT buffer, RNA was extracted with DNase-treated RNeasy Micro or Mini kits, with the choice depending on cell number. Each cell subset was processed on its own to prevent cross-contamination, while patient and healthy donor samples were processed together. The immunoSEQ multiplex PCR was used to amplify TCRB sequences from cDNA, generating 87-bp fragments that spanned the CDR3 region. Sequencing of the amplicons was done on the Illumina HiSeq platform. The study's own analysis went as follows. Synthetic template baselines were used to correct PCR bias computationally, reads within Hamming distance 2 were collapsed together, and singletons that could not be merged were discarded. Reads were aligned against IMGT to assign V, D and J genes, CDR3 length and insertions or deletions at six rearrangement sites. Clonotype counts were normalized to sorted cell number within each subset before computing true diversity and Gini coefficients with the tcR R package. The overlap coefficient, calculated on TCRB nucleotide sequences, was used to quantify repertoire sharing. As a proxy for the pre-selection repertoire, out-of-frame TCRB sequences from naive cells were analyzed. TCRdb obtained this table from immuneACCESS and retained in-frame rearrangements with V and J assigned. These tables miss some clones; where compared with another copy, unresolved V genes account for less than half of the shortfall, and the remainder is unexplained. The DNA gave D and trimming, while V, J and clone size come from that table. This sample lists about 260,000 clones; roughly 22% were detected once. Less than 0.03% of the sample lies in the top ten.

Points on this clone: The specificity of this receptor is unknown. One base away there is no much larger clone; base qualities are not given.

This TCR derives from a woman between 35 and 50 years old with type 1 diabetes. The specimen sequenced was naive CD4+ T cells from blood. The cell subset or site label, read with the paper, signifies: true naive CD4+ T cells. This receptor chain uses TRBV18 and TRBJ2-5; 7 of the junction bases match TRBD2. This receptor carries the CDR3 CASSPTTGRHQETQYF. The nucleotides read TGTGCCAGCTCACCAACTACCGGGAGGCACCAAGAGACCCAGTACTTC.